This T cell receptor beta chain was identified in a study of cytomegalovirus exposure and HLA in healthy donors. Whole-study results and caveats: A few of the chains that were CMV-associated were confirmed in vitro to be specific for CMV antigens.

Concerning this clone: Its antigen is currently unknown.

Profiled with immunoSEQ multiplex PCR; TCRdb holds only in-frame clones, not every one. The sample has some 240,000 clones, about nine tenths seen once. The CDR3 is made up of 14 amino acids. V dropped 5 bases and J dropped 4 bases, with 15 bases sitting between them. Germline lookup yields CDR1 SGDLS and CDR2 YYNGEE. The chain is built from TRBV9 and TRBJ1-2, with D possibly being TRBD1 (5 bases). The source material was PBMCs. The TCR was taken from a woman aged 18-29 years in good health and CMV-seropositive. The CDR3 reads CASSTARGAYGYTF. The DNA of the CDR3 is TGTGCCAGCAGTACGGCGCGGGGCGCCTATGGCTACACCTTC.